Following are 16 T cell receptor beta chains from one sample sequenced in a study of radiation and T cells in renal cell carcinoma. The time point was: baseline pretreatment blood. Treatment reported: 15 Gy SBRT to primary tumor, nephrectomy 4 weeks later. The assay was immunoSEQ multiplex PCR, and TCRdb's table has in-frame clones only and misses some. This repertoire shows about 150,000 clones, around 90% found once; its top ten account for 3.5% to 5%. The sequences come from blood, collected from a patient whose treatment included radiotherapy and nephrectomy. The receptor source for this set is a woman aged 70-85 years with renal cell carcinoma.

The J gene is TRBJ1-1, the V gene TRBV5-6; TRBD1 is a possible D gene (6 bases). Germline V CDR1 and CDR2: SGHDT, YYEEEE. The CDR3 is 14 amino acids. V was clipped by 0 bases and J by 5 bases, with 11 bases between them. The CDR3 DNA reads TGTGCCAGCAGCTTGGATGGGGGCTGGACTGAAGCTTTCTTT. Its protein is CASSLDGGWTEAFF. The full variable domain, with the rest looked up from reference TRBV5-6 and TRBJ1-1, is DAGVTQSPTHLIKTRGQQVTLRCSPKSGHDTVSWYQQALGQGPQFIFQYYEEEERQRGNFPDRFSGHQFPNYSSELNVNALLLGDSALYLCASSLDGGWTEAFFGQGTRLTVV.

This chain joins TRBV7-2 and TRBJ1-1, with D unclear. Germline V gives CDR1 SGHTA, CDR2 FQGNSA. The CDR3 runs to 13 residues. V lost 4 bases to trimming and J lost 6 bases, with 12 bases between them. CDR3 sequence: CASSSARTAEAFF. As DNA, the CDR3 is TGTGCCAGCAGCTCCGCTCGGACGGCTGAAGCTTTCTTT. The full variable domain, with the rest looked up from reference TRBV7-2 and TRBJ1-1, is GAGVSQSPSNKVTEKGKDVELRCDPISGHTALYWYRQSLGQGLEFLIYFQGNSAPDKSGLPSDRFSAERTGGSVSTLTIQRTQQEDSAVYLCASSSARTAEAFFGQGTRLTVV.

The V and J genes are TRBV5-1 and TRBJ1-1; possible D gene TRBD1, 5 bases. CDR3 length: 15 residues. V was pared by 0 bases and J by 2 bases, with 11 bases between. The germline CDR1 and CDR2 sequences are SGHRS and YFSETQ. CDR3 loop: CASSLVTGSNTEAFF. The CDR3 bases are TGCGCCAGCAGCTTGGTAACAGGCTCTAACACTGAAGCTTTCTTT.

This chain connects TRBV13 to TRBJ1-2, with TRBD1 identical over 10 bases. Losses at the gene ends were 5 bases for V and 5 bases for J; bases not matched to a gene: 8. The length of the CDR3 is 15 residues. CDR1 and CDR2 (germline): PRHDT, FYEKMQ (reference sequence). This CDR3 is CASSTGTGVGYGYTF. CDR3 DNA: TGTGCCAGCAGCACCGGGACAGGGGTAGGGTATGGCTACACCTTC.

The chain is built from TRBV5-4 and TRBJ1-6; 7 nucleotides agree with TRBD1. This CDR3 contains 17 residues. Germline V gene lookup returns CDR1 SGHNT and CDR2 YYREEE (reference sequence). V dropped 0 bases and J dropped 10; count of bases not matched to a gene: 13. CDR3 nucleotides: TGTGCCAGCAGCTTGGGACAGGGTTTCGGGAACAGCTCACCCCTCCACTTT. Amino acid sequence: CASSLGQGFGNSSPLHF.

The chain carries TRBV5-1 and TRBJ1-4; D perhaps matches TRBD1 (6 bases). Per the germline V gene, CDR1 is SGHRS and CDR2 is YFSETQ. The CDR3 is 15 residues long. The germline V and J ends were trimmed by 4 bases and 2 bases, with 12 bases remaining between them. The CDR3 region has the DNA TGCGCCAGCAGCGGGGAGGGGGAGACTAATGAAAAACTGTTTTTT. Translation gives CASSGEGETNEKLFF. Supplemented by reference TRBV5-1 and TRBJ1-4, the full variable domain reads KAGVTQTPRYLIKTRGQQVTLSCSPISGHRSVSWYQQTPGQGLQFLFEYFSETQRNKGNFPGRFSGRQFSNSRSEMNVSTLELGDSALYLCASSGEGETNEKLFFGSGTQLSVL.

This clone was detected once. CDR3: CASSQQYRELFF. Here the CDR3 DNA reads TGTGCCAGCAGCCAACAGTACAGGGAACTGTTTTTT. The chain links TRBV14 to TRBJ1-4, with a possible D match to TRBD1 (6 bases). The V and J ends lost 2 bases and 12 bases respectively, with 10 bases between them. This CDR3 spans 12 amino acids. Germline CDR1 and CDR2: SGHDN and FVKESK.

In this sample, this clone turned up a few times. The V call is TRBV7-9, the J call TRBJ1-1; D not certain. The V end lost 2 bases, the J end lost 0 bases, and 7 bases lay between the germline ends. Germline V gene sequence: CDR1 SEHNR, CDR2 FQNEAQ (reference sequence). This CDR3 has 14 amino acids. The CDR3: CASSLKEVNTEAFF. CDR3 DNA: TGTGCCAGCAGCTTAAAGGAGGTGAACACTGAAGCTTTCTTT.

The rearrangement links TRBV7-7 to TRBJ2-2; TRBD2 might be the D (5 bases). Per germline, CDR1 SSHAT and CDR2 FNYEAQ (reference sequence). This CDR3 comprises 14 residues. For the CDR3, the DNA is TGTGCTACCGGACCCATGGGGAGCACCGGGGAGCTGTTTTTT. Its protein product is CATGPMGSTGELFF.

CDR3 DNA sequence: TGTGCCATCAGTGAGACCTCCTACGAGCAGTACTTC. Protein product: CAISETSYEQYF. The chain employs TRBV10-3 and TRBJ2-7; D gene uncertain. CDR1 is ENHRY, CDR2 SYGVKD, per germline. V dropped 2 bases and J dropped 0 bases, with 2 bases sitting between them. This CDR3 spans 12 amino acids.

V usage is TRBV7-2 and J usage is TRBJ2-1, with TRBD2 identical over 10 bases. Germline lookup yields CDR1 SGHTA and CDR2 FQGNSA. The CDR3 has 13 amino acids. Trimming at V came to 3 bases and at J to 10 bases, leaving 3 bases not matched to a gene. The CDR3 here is CASSLVTSGEQFF. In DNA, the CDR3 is TGTGCCAGCAGCTTGGTGACTAGCGGGGAGCAGTTCTTC.

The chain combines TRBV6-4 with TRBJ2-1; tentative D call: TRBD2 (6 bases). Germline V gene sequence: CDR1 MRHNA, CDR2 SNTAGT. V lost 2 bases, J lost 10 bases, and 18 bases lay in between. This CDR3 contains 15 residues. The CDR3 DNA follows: TGTGCCAGCAGTGACAGGGCGGGGCTCCCGCAAGAGCAGTTCTTC. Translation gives CASSDRAGLPQEQFF.

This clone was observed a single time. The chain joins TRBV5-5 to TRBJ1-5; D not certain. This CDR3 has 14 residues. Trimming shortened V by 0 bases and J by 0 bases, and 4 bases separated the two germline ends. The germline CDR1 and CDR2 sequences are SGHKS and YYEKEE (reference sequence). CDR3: CASSLARSNQPQHF. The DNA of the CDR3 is TGTGCCAGCAGCTTGGCCCGTAGCAATCAGCCCCAGCATTTT.

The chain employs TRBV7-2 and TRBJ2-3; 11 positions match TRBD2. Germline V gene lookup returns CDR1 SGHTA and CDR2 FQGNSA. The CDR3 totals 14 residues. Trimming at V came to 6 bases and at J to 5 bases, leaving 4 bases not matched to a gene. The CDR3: CASRYGLAGDTQYF. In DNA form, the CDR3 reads TGTGCCAGCAGATATGGACTAGCGGGAGATACGCAGTATTTT.

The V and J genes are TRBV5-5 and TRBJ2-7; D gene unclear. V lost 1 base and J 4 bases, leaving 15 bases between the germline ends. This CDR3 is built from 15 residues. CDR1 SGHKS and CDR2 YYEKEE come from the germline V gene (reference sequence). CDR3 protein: CASSLLGTESYEQYF. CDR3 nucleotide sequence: TGTGCCAGCAGCTTGTTAGGCACGGAGAGTTACGAGCAGTACTTC.

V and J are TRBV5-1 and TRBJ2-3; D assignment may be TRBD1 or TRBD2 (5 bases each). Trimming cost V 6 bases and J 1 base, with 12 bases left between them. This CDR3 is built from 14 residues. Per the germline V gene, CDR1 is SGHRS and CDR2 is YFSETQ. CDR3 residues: CASKADTRTDTQYF. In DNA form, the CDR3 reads TGCGCCAGCAAAGCGGACACCCGCACAGATACGCAGTATTTT.